Each of the 16 T cell receptor beta chains below was sequenced from the same sample in a study of T cells in Graves' hyperthyroidism and ophthalmopathy (dated by TCRdb to between 2018 and 2021). The library was generated by multiplex PCR. For sequencing, an Illumina HiSeq 2000 was employed. TCR beta CDR3 regions were amplified from RNA transcripts. The TCR CDR3 was subjected to a first round of RT-PCR using the HTBI primer set and the Qiagen OneStep RT-PCR kit. TCRdb trimmed public reads at Q25 via fastp, called clones via MiXCR and kept in-frame beta chains. Every distinct CDR3 protein forms one entry, paired with its most common genes and DNA. This sample gives about 96,000 distinct CDR3 sequences in total; approximately 56% of them show up just once. The ten largest clones add up to 27% of the sample. Sequencing used blood. These receptors all stem from a woman aged 40 to 50 with Graves' hyperthyroidism.

As concerns this clonotype: A much more abundant neighbour one base away suggests this may be a read error. The CDR3, as DNA: TGTGCCGCCAGCCAGCCCCTAGCGGGAGCTGAGACCCAGTACTTC. Its translation: CAASQPLAGAETQYF. The gene calls are TRBV15 and TRBJ2-5; TRBD2 matches 10 bases. The length of the CDR3 is 15 residues. Germline lookup yields CDR1 LNHNV and CDR2 YYDKDF (reference sequence).

The chain combines TRBV10-3 with TRBJ1-4; D unresolved. This CDR3 spans 14 amino acids. In germline, CDR1 is ENHRY, CDR2 SYGVKD. V shed 2 bases and J shed 7 bases, with 11 bases lying between them. As DNA, the CDR3 is TGTGCCATCAGTGAGGGGTTAGGAGGTGAAAAACTGTTTTTT. Translation: CAISEGLGGEKLFF.

This clonotype was recorded at least ten times. The chain employs TRBV29-1 and TRBJ2-3, with D possibly matching TRBD2 (6 bases). Germline lookup yields CDR1 SQVTM and CDR2 ANQGSEA. CDR3 length: 13 amino acids. V was pared by 3 bases and J by 1 base, with 8 bases between. The CDR3 DNA is TGCAGCGTTGATGGGAGGCGCACAGATACGCAGTATTTT. Its translation: CSVDGRRTDTQYF.

There are many counts of this clonotype. J is TRBJ1-1 and V is TRBV12-3 or TRBV12-4; a possible D gene is TRBD1 (6 bases). The germline V and J ends were trimmed by 0 bases and 0 bases, with 8 bases remaining between them. This CDR3 contains 15 residues. CDR3 coding DNA: TGTGCCAGCAGTTTAGCGACAGGACTGAACACTGAAGCTTTCTTT. It yields the protein CASSLATGLNTEAFF.

This clonotype showed up many times. The CDR3 nucleotides read TGCAGTGCTAGTGCGGGGGGTTTGACTGGAAACACCATATATTTT. It translates to CSASAGGLTGNTIYF. The chain joins TRBV20-1 to TRBJ1-3, with a possible D match to TRBD1 (5 bases). The germline V gene encodes CDR1 DFQATT and CDR2 SNEGSKA (reference sequence). CDR3 size: 15 residues. Trimming left V 3 bases short and J 2 bases short, with 14 bases between.

This clonotype came up many times. The V and J genes are TRBV7-9 and TRBJ1-1, with 9 bases fitting TRBD1. The germline V gene has CDR1 SEHNR and CDR2 FQNEAQ (reference sequence). J lost 5 bases, V lost 1 base, and 5 bases had no gene match. There are 15 residues in the CDR3. CDR3 in DNA: TGTGCCAGCAGCTTAGGGCCGGGACAGGGAACTGAAGCTTTCTTT. Translating it yields CASSLGPGQGTEAFF.

The chain links TRBV15 to TRBJ2-7; 7 bases are shared with TRBD1. There are 13 residues in the CDR3. Losses at the gene ends were 8 bases for V and 2 bases for J; bases not matched to a gene: 6. Germline values: CDR1 LNHNV, CDR2 YYDKDF (reference sequence). Here the CDR3 reads CATSGQGAYEQYF. The CDR3 nucleotides are TGTGCCACCTCTGGGCAGGGGGCCTACGAGCAGTACTTC. Complete variable domain (other parts from reference TRBV15 and TRBJ2-7): DAMVIQNPRYQVTQFGKPVTLSCSQTLNHNVMYWYQQKSSQAPKLLFHYYDKDFNNEADTPDNFQSRRPNTSFCFLDIRSPGLGDTAMYLCATSGQGAYEQYFGPGTRLTVT.

Turning to this clonotype: A read error may explain this, as a much larger clone is one base away. As the CDR3 is not closed by the conserved phenylalanine or tryptophan, this likely results from a read error. This sequence joins TRBV13 and TRBJ2-6; the D gene is possibly TRBD2 (5 bases). Per germline, CDR1 PRHDT and CDR2 FYEKMQ (reference sequence). The CDR3 loop spans 15 amino acids. The germline V and J ends were trimmed by 6 bases and 0 bases, with 9 bases remaining between them. CDR3: CASSPRGSGANVLTS. CDR3 in DNA: TGTGCCAGCAGTCCCCGGGGCTCTGGGGCCAACGTCCTGACTTCC.

V and J are TRBV9 and TRBJ1-4; possibly TRBD1 for D (6 bases). V was shortened by 5 bases and J by 4 bases, with 15 bases between the two germline ends. The CDR3 extends over 15 amino acids. Germline V gene data show CDR1 as SGDLS and CDR2 as YYNGEE. CDR3 sequence (DNA): TGTGCCAGCAGAGGTGAAGGGGGAATTAATGAAAAACTGTTTTTT. Residues: CASRGEGGINEKLFF.

On this clonotype itself: Mismatch with germline at one junction end may stem from a read error. V and J are TRBV5-1 and TRBJ1-1; the D gene is possibly TRBD1 (5 bases). CDR1 and CDR2 (germline): SGHRS, YFSETQ. The CDR3 spans 13 residues. The CDR3: CASSFDRNTEAFF. The DNA for the CDR3 is TGCGCCAGCAGCTTCGACAGAAACACTGAGGCTTTCTTT.

V and J are TRBV10-3 and TRBJ1-1, with no clear D. The germline V and J ends were trimmed by 4 bases and 9 bases, with 9 bases remaining between them. Germline V gene lookup returns CDR1 ENHRY and CDR2 SYGVKD. The CDR3 runs 11 residues. The DNA for the CDR3 is TGTGCCATCAGTGGACCGGGCCAAGCTTTCTTT. It encodes CAISGPGQAFF.

This rearrangement joins TRBV2 to TRBJ1-1; perhaps TRBD1 as D (5 bases). CDR1 is SNHLY and CDR2 is FYNNEI in the germline V gene. The CDR3 is made up of 15 amino acids. V gave up 5 bases and J gave up 1 base, with 14 bases separating them. Here the CDR3 DNA reads TGTGCCAGCAGTTCTCCCGGGACGGAGAACACTGAAGCTTTCTTT. Translating it yields CASSSPGTENTEAFF.

This clonotype has only a few counts. The chain links TRBV28 to TRBJ2-2; D tentatively reads TRBD1 or TRBD2 (6 bases each). The CDR3 spans 14 residues. From germline, CDR1 is MDHEN and CDR2 SYDVKM. V was pared by 5 bases and J by 7 bases, with 14 bases between. The CDR3 coding sequence is TGTGCCAGCAGTAAACGGGGGCGCAACGGGGAGCTGTTTTTT. Its protein product is CASSKRGRNGELFF.

This clonotype was seen many times. The genes are TRBV10-3 and TRBJ2-2; 12 nucleotides line up with TRBD2. Germline CDR1 reads ENHRY; CDR2 reads SYGVKD. J lost 6 bases, V lost 10 bases, and 6 bases had no gene match. This CDR3 is built from 14 residues. This chain's CDR3 is CATRLAGDAGELFF. The CDR3 DNA is TGTGCCACCAGACTAGCGGGAGACGCCGGGGAGCTGTTTTTT.

The chain links TRBV7-2 to TRBJ2-7; the match to TRBD1 covers 8 bases. The CDR3 spans 14 residues. J was trimmed by 3 bases and V by 5 bases; bases with no gene match: 6. Germline V gene sequence: CDR1 SGHTA, CDR2 FQGNSA. The CDR3 DNA is TGTGCCAGCAGCCGCTGGACAGGGTACTACGAGCAGTACTTC. It yields the protein CASSRWTGYYEQYF.

The rearrangement links TRBV7-9 to TRBJ2-5; unclear D gene. The CDR3 totals 15 residues. Germline CDR1 and CDR2: SEHNR and FQNEAQ (reference sequence). The germline V and J ends were trimmed by 8 bases and 5 bases, with 21 bases remaining between them. The CDR3 nucleotides are TGTGCCAGCTATGACGGCCCGAGGACCGGGGAGACCCAGTACTTC. Translating gives CASYDGPRTGETQYF.